The 10 T cell receptor beta chains given below trace back to one sample, sequenced in a study of control samples from healthy donors and cancer patients. The data were produced by immunoSEQ multiplex PCR, yet TCRdb's version contains in-frame clones alone and is incomplete. Among about 170,000 clones listed, around 90% were seen once. The sample consisted of blood. The receptor source for this set is a woman between 35 and 50 years old in good health.

The V and J genes are TRBV4-1 and TRBJ2-3; unclear D gene. This CDR3 is 18 amino acids long. The V and J ends lost 0 bases and 0 bases respectively, with 16 bases between them. Germline assignment: CDR1 MGHRA and CDR2 YSYEKL. In DNA form, the CDR3 reads TGCGCCAGCAGCCAAGATCCTTCCCCAGTAGGGAGCACAGATACGCAGTATTTT. This sequence encodes CASSQDPSPVGSTDTQYF.

The chain couples TRBV5-4 to TRBJ1-1; D possibly corresponds to TRBD1 (5 bases). Trimming took off 4 bases at V and 4 bases at J, with 14 bases between the two ends. The CDR3 has 14 residues. Germline loops: CDR1 SGHNT, CDR2 YYREEE (reference sequence). In DNA, the CDR3 is TGTGCCAGCAGCGGGGGTGGGTCGTTCACTGAAGCTTTCTTT. This sequence encodes CASSGGGSFTEAFF.

V is TRBV7-8 and J is TRBJ2-7; 9 bases match TRBD1. The germline V gene has CDR1 SGHVS and CDR2 FQNEAQ. V was pared by 3 bases and J by 0 bases, with 12 bases of the junction left unmatched. The CDR3 has 18 amino acids. The CDR3 is CASSFTTGTGLTSYEQYF. The CDR3 DNA reads as TGTGCCAGCAGCTTTACGACCGGGACAGGGTTGACCTCCTACGAGCAGTACTTC.

V is TRBV5-4 and J is TRBJ1-3; D perhaps matches TRBD1 (6 bases). CDR3 length: 14 residues. V lost 2 bases to trimming and J lost 3 bases, with 9 bases between them. CDR1 is SGHNT and CDR2 is YYREEE in the germline V gene (reference sequence). The CDR3 region is CASSFPGDGNTIYF. The CDR3 DNA is TGTGCCAGCAGCTTTCCAGGGGATGGAAACACCATATATTTT.

There are many counts of this clone. This sample includes further DNA sequences coding for the same CDR3. The chain carries TRBV5-1 and TRBJ1-2, with a weak D call TRBD1 (5 bases). The CDR3 consists of 14 residues. The V end lost 0 bases, the J end lost 2 bases, and 8 bases lay between the germline ends. CDR1 SGHRS and CDR2 YFSETQ come from the germline V gene. CDR3: CASSLGGENYGYTF. The CDR3 DNA reads TGCGCCAGCAGCTTGGGAGGGGAGAACTATGGCTACACCTTC.

The rearrangement joins TRBV15 to TRBJ2-7, with D maybe TRBD1 (5 bases). Germline V gene lookup returns CDR1 LNHNV and CDR2 YYDKDF (reference sequence). This CDR3 region has 15 residues. Trimming left V 0 bases short and J 0 bases short, with 9 bases between. The CDR3 DNA reads TGTGCCACCAGCAGAGACAAGGGGCTCTCCTACGAGCAGTACTTC. Encoded protein: CATSRDKGLSYEQYF.

CDR3 in amino acids: CASSLGGEQETQYF. The DNA of the CDR3 is TGTGCCAGCAGCTTAGGGGGGGAGCAAGAGACCCAGTACTTC. V and J are TRBV11-3 and TRBJ2-5, with D tentatively TRBD2 (6 bases). Trimming pared 1 base from V and 2 bases from J, leaving 8 bases between. CDR3 size: 14 residues. The V gene's germline CDR1 is SGHNT and CDR2 YENEEA.

The table lists this clone with a count of one. The rearrangement uses TRBV5-1 and TRBJ2-6, with D unclear. This CDR3 region has 17 residues. Germline CDR1 SGHRS, CDR2 YFSETQ. V was shortened by 4 bases and J by 0 bases, with 14 bases between the two germline ends. DNA of the CDR3: TGCGCCAGCAGCCCCCTAAGTAGGTTCTCTGGGGCCAACGTCCTGACTTTC. It is translated as CASSPLSRFSGANVLTF.

The chain couples TRBV10-1 to TRBJ1-2; the D is unclear. Germline V gives CDR1 WNHNN, CDR2 SYGVQD (reference sequence). V was clipped by 6 bases and J by 8 bases, with 13 bases between them. The CDR3 runs 12 residues. CDR3 loop: CASSPGPEGYTF. For the CDR3, the DNA is TGCGCCAGCAGCCCTGGTCCGGAAGGCTACACCTTC.

The V and J genes are TRBV18 and TRBJ2-3, with 7 bases that match TRBD2. This CDR3 is 17 amino acids long. Germline values: CDR1 KGHSH, CDR2 LQKENI. V lost 2 bases and J lost 1; bases outside the gene matches: 9. Here the CDR3 DNA reads TGTGCCAGCTCACCATGGACGGGGGGATTAGGCACAGATACGCAGTATTTT. Protein product: CASSPWTGGLGTDTQYF.